The 30 T cell receptor beta chains reported below all come from one sample, sequenced in a study of CD8 T cells in ankylosing spondylitis. Each CDR3 protein gets one entry after TCRdb re-called the 5' RACE reads with MiXCR. Seen here are 200,000 to 300,000 distinct CDR3 sequences, less than 10% observed once, and the top ten hold under 7.5%. What was sequenced was blood, either unsorted or a sorted T cell fraction (not recorded which). The receptors here all came from a male donor with ankylosing spondylitis or in good health (not recorded which).

This clonotype was recorded at least ten times. The genes are TRBV29-1 and TRBJ1-4; D uncertain. This CDR3 comprises 13 residues. Trimming removed 7 bases from V and 0 bases from J, with 9 bases in between. The germline V gene has CDR1 SQVTM and CDR2 ANQGSEA. CDR3 amino acids: CSESGSTNEKLFF. In DNA, the CDR3 is TGCAGCGAATCAGGATCAACTAATGAAAAACTGTTTTTT.

This clonotype was found a few times. This chain joins TRBV6-2 or TRBV6-3 and TRBJ2-6; D is unresolved. CDR1 MNHEY and CDR2 SVGEGT come from the germline V gene. The CDR3 runs 15 residues. Trimming removed 1 base from V and 3 bases from J, with 7 bases in between. The CDR3 DNA reads as TGTGCCAGCAGTTACTATCGGGTTGGGGCCAACGTCCTGACTTTC. Its translation is CASSYYRVGANVLTF.

This chain joins TRBV5-5 and TRBJ2-1; D remains unclear. This CDR3 spans 14 amino acids. CDR1 is SGHKS, CDR2 YYEKEE, per germline (reference sequence). The V and J ends lost 4 bases and 2 bases respectively, with 10 bases between them. The CDR3 sequence is CASSKADPYNEQFF. In DNA, the CDR3 is TGTGCCAGCAGCAAAGCTGACCCCTACAATGAGCAGTTCTTC.

This clonotype has at least ten counts. J is TRBJ1-1 and V is TRBV7-9; TRBD1 matches 10 bases. The CDR3 loop spans 15 amino acids. V lost 6 bases to trimming and J lost 3 bases; unmatched junction nucleotides: 7. The germline V gene encodes CDR1 SEHNR and CDR2 FQNEAQ (reference sequence). CDR3 in DNA: TGTGCCAGCAGTCGATCCGGACAGGGGGACACTGAAGCTTTCTTT. This gives the protein CASSRSGQGDTEAFF.

This clonotype was counted between two and nine times. The chain has TRBV30 and TRBJ1-2; D ambiguous. Germline-derived CDR1 and CDR2 are GTSNPN and SVGIG (reference sequence). V shed 3 bases and J shed 5 bases, with 22 bases lying between them. The CDR3 covers 16 residues. CDR3: CAWSRPSGRALYGYTF. The CDR3 coding sequence is TGTGCCTGGAGCCGACCCTCGGGGAGGGCCTTGTATGGCTACACCTTC.

The chain couples TRBV3-1 to TRBJ1-1, with 7 bases identical to TRBD1. With 3 bases clipped from V and 4 bases from J, the junction kept 5 bases outside the gene matches. Germline-derived CDR1 and CDR2 are LGHDT and YNNKEL (reference sequence). The CDR3 runs 14 residues. CDR3 nucleotides: TGTGCCAGCAGCCAGGCACAGGGGAGCACTGAAGCTTTCTTT. It yields the protein CASSQAQGSTEAFF.

This chain connects TRBV7-2 to TRBJ1-1; maybe TRBD1 (6 bases). CDR1 is SGHTA, CDR2 FQGNSA, per germline. Trimming stripped 2 bases from V and 5 bases from J, with 21 bases between. The CDR3 has 17 residues. CDR3 sequence reads: CASSLWGAGAARTEAFF. The CDR3 DNA is TGTGCCAGCAGCTTATGGGGGGCAGGGGCCGCTAGGACTGAAGCTTTCTTT.

This clonotype was observed a few times. The V and J genes are TRBV7-3 and TRBJ2-2, with D perhaps given as TRBD1 or TRBD2 (5 bases each). This CDR3 is built from 14 residues. The germline V gene encodes CDR1 SGHTA and CDR2 FQGTGA. V gave up 3 bases and J gave up 4 bases, with 9 bases separating them. This chain's CDR3 is CASSFEGFTGELFF. CDR3 nucleotides: TGTGCCAGCAGCTTCGAGGGGTTCACCGGGGAGCTGTTTTTT.

In its sample, this clonotype was seen many times. J is TRBJ1-2 and V is TRBV20-1; unclear D gene. This CDR3 contains 13 residues. From germline, CDR1 is DFQATT and CDR2 SNEGSKA (reference sequence). V dropped 7 bases and J dropped 0 bases, with 12 bases sitting between them. The CDR3 here is CSVGAGSNYGYTF. In DNA form, the CDR3 reads TGCAGTGTAGGAGCGGGGTCTAACTATGGCTACACCTTC.

This clonotype was counted ten times or more. The DNA of the CDR3 is TGCGCCAGCAGCCAAGATGCCGGACAGAGGAATTCACCCCTCCACTTT. Translation: CASSQDAGQRNSPLHF. The J gene is TRBJ1-6, the V gene TRBV4-1, with D tentatively TRBD1 (6 bases). In germline, CDR1 is MGHRA, CDR2 YSYEKL. The CDR3 extends over 16 amino acids. The V and J ends lost 0 bases and 7 bases respectively, with 13 bases between them.

This clonotype was recorded many times. The chain joins TRBV5-1 to TRBJ2-4, with TRBD2 matching 10 bases. V lost 4 bases and J lost 4; bases outside the gene matches: 5. Germline V gives CDR1 SGHRS, CDR2 YFSETQ. CDR3 length: 15 amino acids. CDR3 in DNA: TGCGCCAGCAGCCCACTGACTAGCGGGAAAAACATTCAGTACTTC. Residues: CASSPLTSGKNIQYF.

This rearrangement joins TRBV29-1 to TRBJ1-2; TRBD1 aligns across 9 bases. This CDR3 has 15 amino acids. V shed 2 bases, J shed 8 bases, and the junction held 12 bases outside the gene matches. Looked up from germline, CDR1 is SQVTM and CDR2 is ANQGSEA. The CDR3 spells CSVELSGQGGRGYTF. The CDR3 DNA sequence: TGCAGCGTTGAATTGTCGGGACAGGGAGGTCGGGGCTACACCTTC. The variable domain in full, with the rest retrieved from reference TRBV29-1 and TRBJ1-2, is SAVISQKPSRDICQRGTSLTIQCQVDSQVTMMFWYRQQPGQSLTLIATANQGSEATYESGFVIDKFPISRPNLTFSTLTVSNMSPEDSSIYLCSVELSGQGGRGYTFGSGTRLTVV.

This clonotype was seen repeatedly, ten times or more. J is TRBJ1-1 and V is TRBV30; no clear D. V lost 5 bases, J lost 8 bases, and 12 bases lay in between. This CDR3 is built from 11 residues. Per germline, CDR1 GTSNPN and CDR2 SVGIG (reference sequence). CDR3 DNA sequence: TGTGCCTGGGCCCGAGGGTGGGAAGCTTTCTTT. Translation gives CAWARGWEAFF.

This clonotype was seen ten or more times. The J gene is TRBJ2-3, the V gene TRBV19, with unresolved D. Trimming cost V 5 bases and J 1 base, with 19 bases left between them. The CDR3 spans 17 residues. The germline V gene has CDR1 LNHDA and CDR2 SQIVND (reference sequence). CDR3 in DNA: TGTGCCAGTAGTCCGGACGGTCCGTCCCCAGGCACAGATACGCAGTATTTT. This sequence encodes CASSPDGPSPGTDTQYF. Filled out from reference TRBV19 and TRBJ2-3, the complete variable domain reads DGGITQSPKYLFRKEGQNVTLSCEQNLNHDAMYWYRQDPGQGLRLIYYSQIVNDFQKGDIAEGYSVSREKKESFPLTVTSAQKNPTAFYLCASSPDGPSPGTDTQYFGPGTRLTVL.

Many counts were recorded for this clonotype. The chain carries TRBV7-2 and TRBJ1-6; possibly TRBD1 for D (6 bases). The CDR3 contains 14 residues. V was shortened by 1 base and J by 11 bases, with 12 bases between the two germline ends. From germline, CDR1 is SGHTA and CDR2 FQGNSA. The DNA for the CDR3 is TGTGCCAGCAGCTTAGAACAGGGCACTCCACCCCTCCACTTT. Translating it yields CASSLEQGTPPLHF.

This clonotype was recorded a few times. This chain joins TRBV6-1 and TRBJ2-5; 10 bases line up with TRBD2. Germline V lookup: CDR1 MNHNS, CDR2 SASEGT. Trimming removed 7 bases from V and 5 bases from J; junction bases left unmatched: 7. The CDR3 runs to 14 residues. CDR3 bases: TGTGCCAGCAAAAGCGGGGGGGCCTTCGAGACCCAGTACTTC. Encoded protein: CASKSGGAFETQYF.

This clonotype was detected ten times or more. The gene calls are TRBV5-1 and TRBJ2-1; TRBD2 matches 8 bases. After removal of 5 bases from V and 7 bases from J, the junction contained 8 bases not matched to a gene. This CDR3 region has 14 residues. The V gene's germline CDR1 is SGHRS and CDR2 YFSETQ. Written as DNA, the CDR3 is TGCGCCAGCAGACCGACTAGCGTGGGGAATGAGCAGTTCTTC. Its translation is CASRPTSVGNEQFF.

This clonotype has more than one count but fewer than ten. The gene calls are TRBV12-3 or TRBV12-4 and TRBJ1-5; D may be TRBD1 (6 bases). Deletions cut 6 bases from V and 4 bases from J, with 10 bases between. This CDR3 comprises 13 residues. CDR3 nucleotides: TGTGCCAGCAGGTCAGGGGAAAATCAGCCCCAGCATTTT. As protein: CASRSGENQPQHF.

This clonotype was seen many times. The J gene is TRBJ2-5, the V gene TRBV7-9, with 7 bases lining up with TRBD1. The CDR3 sequence is 14 residues long. V dropped 5 bases and J dropped 0; count of bases not matched to a gene: 3. CDR1 is SEHNR and CDR2 is FQNEAQ in the germline V gene (reference sequence). Here the CDR3 reads CASSPTGYQETQYF. Here the CDR3 DNA reads TGTGCCAGCAGCCCGACAGGGTACCAAGAGACCCAGTACTTC.

Ten or more counts support this clonotype. CDR3: CASSYSRGGSSFRGGNQPQHF. The CDR3 DNA reads as TGTGCCAGCAGTTACTCGAGAGGGGGCAGTTCTTTTAGGGGGGGCAATCAGCCCCAGCATTTT. The chain couples TRBV6-2 or TRBV6-3 to TRBJ1-5; 7 bases line up with TRBD1. CDR3 length: 21 residues. J lost 2 bases, V lost 0 bases, and 19 bases had no gene match. From germline, CDR1 is MNHEY and CDR2 SVGEGT.

The table lists this clonotype with many counts. The chain recombines TRBV12-3 or TRBV12-4 with TRBJ2-5; the match to TRBD1 covers 12 bases. This CDR3 is 15 amino acids long. V was clipped by 7 bases and J by 2 bases; unmatched bases: 5. The chain's CDR3 is CASTGTGGLQETQYF. As DNA, the CDR3 is TGTGCCAGCACCGGGACAGGGGGCCTTCAAGAGACCCAGTACTTC.

This clonotype appeared a few times. The gene calls are TRBV7-9 and TRBJ2-5; 10 nucleotides agree with TRBD2. After removal of 5 bases from V and 2 bases from J, the junction contained 11 bases not matched to a gene. CDR3 size: 17 residues. CDR1 and CDR2 (germline): SEHNR, FQNEAQ (reference sequence). The CDR3 reads CASSTLNLAGAQETQYF. CDR3 nucleotides: TGTGCCAGCAGCACTTTAAATCTAGCGGGAGCTCAAGAGACCCAGTACTTC.

This clonotype was seen many times. The V gene is TRBV20-1, the J gene TRBJ2-1; perhaps TRBD2 as D (5 bases). Trimming removed 3 bases from V and 0 bases from J, with 15 bases in between. There are 16 residues in the CDR3. Per the germline V gene, CDR1 is DFQATT and CDR2 is SNEGSKA (reference sequence). CDR3 sequence (DNA): TGCAGTGCTAGGAAACCGGGAACATTCTCCTACAATGAGCAGTTCTTC. Its protein is CSARKPGTFSYNEQFF.

This clonotype has only one observation. The chain joins TRBV28 to TRBJ1-5, with 7 bases aligning to TRBD1. V was clipped by 6 bases and J by 3 bases; unmatched bases: 5. The length of the CDR3 is 14 residues. CDR1 MDHEN and CDR2 SYDVKM come from the germline V gene. Here the CDR3 DNA reads TGTGCCAGCAGCCAGGGGACAGACAATCAGCCCCAGCATTTT. It encodes CASSQGTDNQPQHF.

V is TRBV7-2 and J is TRBJ2-5, with 12 positions matching TRBD1. After removal of 2 bases from V and 7 bases from J, the junction contained 8 bases not matched to a gene. CDR1 is SGHTA, CDR2 FQGNSA, per germline. CDR3 length: 16 residues. The CDR3 region is CASSLTGTGGYGTQYF. The CDR3 DNA sequence: TGTGCCAGCAGCTTAACCGGGACAGGGGGCTATGGGACCCAGTACTTC.

This clonotype was seen many times. The V call is TRBV11-2, the J call TRBJ2-2; 8 bases line up with TRBD2. Germline CDR1 is SGHAT and CDR2 is FQNNGV. The CDR3 loop spans 13 amino acids. J was trimmed by 6 bases and V by 10 bases; bases with no gene match: 7. CDR3 sequence reads: CATQRGSAGELFF. The CDR3 DNA follows: TGTGCCACCCAGCGGGGGAGCGCCGGGGAGCTGTTTTTT. The variable domain in full, completed from reference TRBV11-2 and TRBJ2-2, reads EAGVAQSPRYKIIEKRQSVAFWCNPISGHATLYWYQQILGQGPKLLIQFQNNGVVDDSQLPKDRFSAERLKGVDSTLKIQPAKLEDSAVYLCATQRGSAGELFFGEGSRLTVL.

The chain recombines TRBV3-1 with TRBJ2-6; 8 positions match TRBD1. Germline V gene lookup returns CDR1 LGHDT and CDR2 YNNKEL (reference sequence). The CDR3 is 15 amino acids. Trimming took 4 bases from V and 4 from J; bases not matched to a gene: 3. The CDR3 sequence: CASSLTGVGANVLTF. The CDR3, as DNA: TGTGCCAGCAGCCTGACAGGGGTAGGGGCCAACGTCCTGACTTTC. Complete variable domain (other parts from reference TRBV3-1 and TRBJ2-6): DTAVSQTPKYLVTQMGNDKSIKCEQNLGHDTMYWYKQDSKKFLKIMFSYNNKELIINETVPNRFSPKSPDKAHLNLHINSLELGDSAVYFCASSLTGVGANVLTFGAGSRLTVL.

This clonotype was counted ten times or more. This chain connects TRBV12-3 or TRBV12-4 to TRBJ2-7, with D perhaps TRBD1 (5 bases). The V end was cut by 3 bases, the J end by 3 bases, with 9 bases between. The CDR3 sequence is 13 residues long. The CDR3 sequence: CASSLRQFYEQYF. The CDR3 DNA is TGTGCCAGCAGTTTGCGACAGTTCTACGAGCAGTACTTC.

Remarks on this clonotype: This may come from a read error, since a much larger clone is one base off. The chain combines TRBV6-2 or TRBV6-3 with TRBJ1-2; the D gene is possibly TRBD1 (6 bases). Germline V gene data show CDR1 as MNHEY and CDR2 as SVGEGT. CDR3 size: 15 residues. The CDR3 bases are TGTGCCAGCAGTGAGGATCCACCCGGGGGCTATGGCTACCCCTTC. Its translation: CASSEDPPGGYGYPF.

There are many counts of this clonotype. This chain joins TRBV7-9 and TRBJ1-2; TRBD1 is a possible D gene (5 bases). Per germline, CDR1 SEHNR and CDR2 FQNEAQ (reference sequence). CDR3 length equals 16 residues. With 0 bases removed from V and 0 bases from J, the gap between germline ends came to 11 bases. CDR3 bases: TGTGCCAGCAGCTTAGCGCTGCAGGGACCTAACTATGGCTACACCTTC. Amino acid sequence: CASSLALQGPNYGYTF.